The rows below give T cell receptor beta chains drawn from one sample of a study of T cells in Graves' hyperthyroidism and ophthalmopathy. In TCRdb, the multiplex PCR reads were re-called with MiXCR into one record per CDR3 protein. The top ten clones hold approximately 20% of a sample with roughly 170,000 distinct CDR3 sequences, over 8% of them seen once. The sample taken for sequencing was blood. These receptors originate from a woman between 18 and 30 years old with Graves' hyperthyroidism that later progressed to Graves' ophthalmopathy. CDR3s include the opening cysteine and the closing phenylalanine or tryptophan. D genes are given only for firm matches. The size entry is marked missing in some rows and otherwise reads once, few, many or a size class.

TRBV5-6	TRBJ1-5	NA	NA	CASSLSVNSNQPQHF	TGTGCCAGCAGCTTGTCGGTCAATAGCAATCAGCCCCAGCATTTT
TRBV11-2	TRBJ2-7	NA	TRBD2	CASSFSGAFSYERYF	TGTGCCAGCAGCTTTAGCGGGGCCTTCTCCTACGAGCGGTACTTC
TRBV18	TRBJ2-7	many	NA	CASRPGTRDEQYF	TGTGCCAGCCGTCCCGGGACTCGGGACGAGCAGTACTTC
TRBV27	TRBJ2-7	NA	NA	CASSFRRAVSGSWSEQYF	TGTGCCAGCAGTTTCAGGCGAGCAGTTTCAGGCTCCTGGAGCGAGCAGTACTTC
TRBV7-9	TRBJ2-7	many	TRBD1	CASSFGQDEQYF	TGTGCCAGCAGCTTTGGACAGGACGAGCAGTACTTC
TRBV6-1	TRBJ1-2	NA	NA	CASSLMTGGGTYGYTF	TGTGCCAGCAGTCTAATGACCGGGGGAGGAACTTATGGCTACACCTTC
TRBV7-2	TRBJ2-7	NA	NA	CASSLTNTRTYEQYF	TGTGCCAGCAGCTTAACAAACACTAGGACTTACGAGCAGTACTTC
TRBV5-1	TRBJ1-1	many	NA	CASDPGFSLNTEAFF	TGCGCCAGCGATCCAGGTTTCTCCTTGAACACTGAAGCTTTCTTT
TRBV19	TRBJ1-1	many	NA	CASSILGGNMNTEAFF	TGTGCCAGTAGTATACTCGGGGGTAACATGAACACTGAAGCTTTCTTT
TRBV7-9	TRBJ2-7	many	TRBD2	CASSFTSASYEQYF	TGTGCCAGCAGCTTTACTAGCGCCTCCTACGAGCAGTACTTC
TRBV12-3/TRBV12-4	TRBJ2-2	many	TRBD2	CASSSPPFSGSFFSGELFF	TGTGCCAGCAGTTCACCCCCCTTTAGCGGGAGTTTCTTCTCCGGGGAGCTGTTTTTT
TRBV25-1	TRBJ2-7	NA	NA	CASSELGVSSYERYF	TGTGCCAGCAGTGAACTAGGGGTTTCTTCCTACGAGCGGTACTTC
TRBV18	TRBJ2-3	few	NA	CASSLEGPLDTQYF	TGTGCCAGCTCACTCGAAGGCCCGTTGGATACGCAGTATTTT
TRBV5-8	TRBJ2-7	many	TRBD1	CASSSMGQITYEQYF	TGTGCCAGCAGCTCTATGGGACAGATAACCTACGAGCAGTACTTC
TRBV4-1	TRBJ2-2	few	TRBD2	CASRITSGTNTGELFF	TGCGCCAGCAGAATCACTAGCGGGACGAACACCGGGGAGCTGTTTTTT
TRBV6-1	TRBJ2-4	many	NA	CASSEKGPNSLAKNIQYF	TGTGCCAGCAGTGAGAAGGGACCTAACAGTCTAGCCAAAAACATTCAGTACTTC
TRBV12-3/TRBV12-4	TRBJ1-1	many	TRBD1	CASSPPTGWDTEAFF	TGTGCCAGCAGTCCCCCGACAGGGTGGGACACTGAAGCTTTCTTT
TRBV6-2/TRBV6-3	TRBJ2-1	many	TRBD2	CASSYRGGSAGNEQFF	TGTGCCAGCAGTTATCGTGGCGGGAGTGCGGGGAATGAGCAGTTCTTC
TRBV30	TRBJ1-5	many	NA	CAWSEGSSSNQPQHF	TGTGCCTGGAGTGAAGGCTCAAGTAGCAATCAGCCCCAGCATTTT
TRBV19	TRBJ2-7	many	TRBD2	CASSNPSSGTYEQYF	TGTGCCAGTAGTAACCCTTCTAGCGGTACCTACGAGCAGTACTTC
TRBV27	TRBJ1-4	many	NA	CASSLGFANEKLFF	TGTGCCAGCAGTTTAGGGTTTGCTAATGAAAAACTGTTTTTT
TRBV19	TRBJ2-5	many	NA	CASSGPKETQYF	TGTGCCAGTAGTGGACCTAAAGAGACCCAGTACTTC
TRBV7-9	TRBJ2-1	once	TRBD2	CASSLVGRTSDFVLFDEQFF	TGTGCCAGCAGCTTAGTGGGCAGGACTAGCGATTTTGTGCTATTCGATGAGCAGTTCTTC
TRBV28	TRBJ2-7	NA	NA	CASSLVAYENYEQYF	TGTGCCAGCAGTTTGGTGGCCTACGAGAACTACGAGCAGTACTTC
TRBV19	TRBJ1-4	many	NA	CASSPPRGASTNEKLFF	TGTGCCAGTAGTCCTCCTAGGGGGGCCTCAACTAATGAAAAACTGTTTTTT
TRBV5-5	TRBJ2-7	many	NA	CATSGDNFYEQYF	TGTGCCACCTCGGGGGACAATTTCTACGAGCAGTACTTC
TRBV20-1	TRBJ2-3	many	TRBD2	CSARSGRALDTQYF	TGCAGTGCTAGAAGCGGGAGGGCCTTAGATACGCAGTATTTT
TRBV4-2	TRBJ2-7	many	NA	CASSTRESSRAEQYF	TGTGCCAGCAGCACCCGAGAGAGCTCCCGTGCCGAGCAGTACTTC
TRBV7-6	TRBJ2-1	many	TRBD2	CASSLQTSGNEQFF	TGTGCCAGCAGCTTACAGACTAGCGGCAATGAGCAGTTCTTC
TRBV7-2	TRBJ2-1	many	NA	CASSARIRYEQFF	TGTGCCAGCAGCGCAAGAATACGGTATGAGCAGTTCTTC
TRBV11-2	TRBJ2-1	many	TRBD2	CASSLDAGTSGQFF	TGTGCCAGCAGCTTAGACGCCGGGACTAGTGGGCAGTTCTTC
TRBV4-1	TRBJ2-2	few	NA	CASSQGRTGELFF	TGCGCCAGCAGCCAAGGGAGAACCGGGGAGCTGTTTTTT
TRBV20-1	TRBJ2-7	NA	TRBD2	CSAGETSGGSTVSYEQYF	TGCAGTGCTGGGGAAACTAGCGGGGGGAGTACGGTCTCCTACGAGCAGTACTTC
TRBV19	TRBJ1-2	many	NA	CASSSPSTADYGYTF	TGTGCCAGTAGTAGTCCCTCGACAGCGGACTATGGCTACACCTTC
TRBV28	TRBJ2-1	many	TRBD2	CASSLSTPSGGTYEQFF	TGTGCCAGCAGCTTATCCACCCCTAGCGGGGGGACCTATGAGCAGTTCTTC
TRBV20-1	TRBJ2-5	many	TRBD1	CSARDGGTGGETQYF	TGCAGTGCTAGAGATGGGGGGACAGGGGGAGAGACCCAGTACTTC
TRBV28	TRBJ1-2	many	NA	CASTPPPGPDYGYTF	TGTGCCAGCACCCCACCTCCAGGGCCCGACTATGGCTACACCTTC
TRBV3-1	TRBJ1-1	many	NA	CASSQGGVNTEAFF	TGTGCCAGCAGCCAAGGGGGAGTGAACACTGAAGCTTTCTTT
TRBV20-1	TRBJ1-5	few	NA	CSARSGNNQPQHF	TGCAGTGCTAGGAGTGGTAACAATCAGCCCCAGCATTTT